The clone carrying this T cell receptor beta chain has ten or more counts. The CDR3 loop spans 14 amino acids. In germline, CDR1 is SGHRS, CDR2 YFSETQ. The V gene lost 0 bases and the J gene lost 5 bases, with 8 bases spanning the gap. The sample comes from a study of neurological immune-mediated disorders. Time point described: longitudinal time-point 3. A total of 2 million PBMCs stored at -80 degrees C provided the unsorted libraries. It was by 5'RACE with 10-nucleotide random UMIs that the cDNA was made. The output of every sequencing run, over 180 million TCR-beta sequences, came from 15-18 subjects. MiXCR was run by TCRdb on the 5' RACE reads, yielding one entry per CDR3 protein. The table has around 51,000 distinct CDR3 sequences, over 9.5% seen once; the top ten hold approximately 10%.

This chain connects TRBV5-1 to TRBJ1-4; weak D call: TRBD1 (6 bases). This TCR was sampled from a male donor with HTLV-1-associated myelopathy (HAM/TSP). Sequenced sample: PBMCs. In DNA, the CDR3 is TGCGCCAGCAGCTTGGGGCAGGGGAATGAAAAACTGTTTTTT. Its protein is CASSLGQGNEKLFF.